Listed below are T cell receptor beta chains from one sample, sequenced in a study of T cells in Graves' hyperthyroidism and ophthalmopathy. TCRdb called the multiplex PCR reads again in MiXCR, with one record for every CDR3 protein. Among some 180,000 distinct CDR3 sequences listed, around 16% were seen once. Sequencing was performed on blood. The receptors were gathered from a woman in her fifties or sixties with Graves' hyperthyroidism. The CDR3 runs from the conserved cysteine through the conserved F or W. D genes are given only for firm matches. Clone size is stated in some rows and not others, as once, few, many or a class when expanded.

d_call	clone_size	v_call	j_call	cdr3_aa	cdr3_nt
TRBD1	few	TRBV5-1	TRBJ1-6	CASRTDRGNSPLHF	TGCGCCAGCAGGACGGACAGGGGTAATTCACCCCTCCACTTT
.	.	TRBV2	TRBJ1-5	CASVAGIVRGQPQHF	TGTGCCAGCGTGGCAGGAATAGTTCGGGGTCAGCCCCAGCATTTT
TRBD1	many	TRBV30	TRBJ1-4	CAWTAGTGVTNEKLFF	TGTGCCTGGACAGCCGGGACAGGGGTCACTAATGAAAAACTGTTTTTT
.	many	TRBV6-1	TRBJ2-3	CASSEKGGASADTQYF	TGTGCCAGCAGTGAAAAGGGGGGGGCCTCAGCAGATACGCAGTATTTT
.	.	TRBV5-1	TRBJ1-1	CASNWDPGTRVNTEAFF	TGCGCCAGCAACTGGGACCCCGGGACACGGGTGAACACTGAAGCTTTCTTT
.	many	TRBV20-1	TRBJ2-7	CSARGPGLVEQYF	TGCAGTGCCCGGGGCCCAGGGCTGGTCGAGCAGTACTTC
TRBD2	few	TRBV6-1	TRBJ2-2	CASSRREGSSNTGELFF	TGTGCCAGCAGCCGACGGGAGGGCTCCTCGAACACCGGGGAGCTGTTTTTT
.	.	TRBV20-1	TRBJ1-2	CSARDEGNYGYTF	TGCAGTGCTAGAGATGAGGGGAACTATGGCTACACCTTC
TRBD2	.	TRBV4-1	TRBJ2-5	CASSILAGGMETQYF	TGCGCCAGCAGCATATTAGCGGGAGGAATGGAGACCCAGTACTTC
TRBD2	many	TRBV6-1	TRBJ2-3	CASRPPSGRAPDTQYF	TGTGCCAGCAGGCCCCCTAGCGGGAGGGCCCCTGATACGCAGTATTTT
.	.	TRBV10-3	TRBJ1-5	CAISESPSPQPQHF	TGTGCCATCAGTGAGTCTCCGAGTCCCCAGCCCCAGCATTTT
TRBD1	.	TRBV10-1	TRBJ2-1	CASRPGQRSNEQFF	TGCGCCAGCAGGCCGGGACAGCGAAGCAATGAGCAGTTCTTC
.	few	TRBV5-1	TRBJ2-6	CASSLTASGANVLTF	TGCGCCAGCAGCTTAACAGCTTCTGGGGCCAACGTCCTGACTTTC
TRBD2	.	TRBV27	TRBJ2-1	CASSQVAGDYNEQFF	TGTGCCAGCAGCCAAGTAGCGGGAGATTACAATGAGCAGTTCTTC
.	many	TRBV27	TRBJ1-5	CASSSRVSNQPQHF	TGTGCCAGCAGTTCCAGGGTTAGCAATCAGCCCCAGCATTTT
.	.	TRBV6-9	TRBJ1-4	CASSYGRVREKLFF	TGTGCCAGCAGTTACGGGCGGGTTCGGGAAAAACTGTTTTTT
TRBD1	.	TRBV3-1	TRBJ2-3	CASSSATGGISTDTQYF	TGTGCCAGCAGCTCCGCGACAGGGGGAATCTCCACAGATACGCAGTATTTT
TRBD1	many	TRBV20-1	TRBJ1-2	CSAPGQGAQYGYTF	TGCAGTGCGCCCGGACAGGGGGCTCAATATGGCTACACCTTC
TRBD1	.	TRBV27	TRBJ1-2	CASSLSRTGQPDGYTF	TGTGCCAGCAGTTTATCCCGGACAGGGCAACCGGATGGCTACACCTTC
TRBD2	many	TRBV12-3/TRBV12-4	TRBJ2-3	CASSFAFSGTSGRTDTQYF	TGTGCCAGCAGTTTCGCCTTTTCCGGGACTAGCGGTCGCACAGATACGCAGTATTTT
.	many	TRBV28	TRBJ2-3	CASSSPRDTDTQYF	TGTGCCAGCAGTTCCCCCCGGGATACAGATACGCAGTATTTT
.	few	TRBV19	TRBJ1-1	CASSIDRDTEAFF	TGTGCCAGTAGTATAGATCGGGACACTGAAGCTTTCTTT
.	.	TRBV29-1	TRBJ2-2	CSARGTSTGELFF	TGCAGCGCGCGAGGGACATCTACCGGGGAGCTGTTTTTT
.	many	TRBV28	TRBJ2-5	CASSHHDLETQYF	TGTGCCAGCAGCCACCACGATCTAGAGACCCAGTACTTC
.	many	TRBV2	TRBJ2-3	CASRNGLTPITDTQYF	TGTGCCAGTAGGAACGGACTAACCCCCATCACAGATACGCAGTATTTT
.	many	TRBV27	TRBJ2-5	CASRARADVNLQGETQYF	TGTGCCAGCCGTGCCAGGGCAGACGTTAACCTTCAGGGAGAGACCCAGTACTTC
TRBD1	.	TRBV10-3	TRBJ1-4	CAISRGAPLNEKLFF	TGTGCCATCAGCAGGGGGGCGCCTCTCAATGAAAAACTGTTTTTT
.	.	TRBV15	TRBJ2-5	CATSRDRGGQETQYF	TGTGCCACCAGCAGAGATCGGGGCGGCCAAGAGACCCAGTACTTC
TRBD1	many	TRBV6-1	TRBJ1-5	CATTGQFNQPQHF	TGTGCCACTACGGGACAGTTCAATCAGCCCCAGCATTTT
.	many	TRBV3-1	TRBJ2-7	CASSPGQGEQYF	TGTGCCAGCAGCCCGGGGCAGGGCGAGCAGTACTTC
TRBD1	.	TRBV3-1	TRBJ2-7	CASSPSIPGQEYEQYF	TGTGCCAGCAGCCCTTCTATCCCGGGACAGGAATACGAGCAGTACTTC
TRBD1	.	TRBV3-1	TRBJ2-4	CASSQDNTVKDRAEAKNIQYF	TGTGCCAGCAGCCAAGATAATACGGTCAAGGACAGGGCCGAAGCCAAAAACATTCAGTACTTC
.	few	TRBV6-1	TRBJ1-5	CASTRGTGFQPQHF	TGTGCCAGCACTAGGGGCACAGGGTTCCAGCCCCAGCATTTT
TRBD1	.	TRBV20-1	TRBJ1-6	CSAPGQGNNSPLHF	TGCAGTGCTCCAGGACAGGGCAATAATTCACCCCTCCACTTT
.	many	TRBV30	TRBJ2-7	CAWGHRSYEQYF	TGTGCCTGGGGACACCGCTCCTACGAGCAGTACTTC
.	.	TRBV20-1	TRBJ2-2	CSASLVQTGGLFF	TGCAGTGCTAGTTTGGTCCAGACCGGGGGGCTGTTTTTT
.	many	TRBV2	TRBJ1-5	CASSIGLTGRVHQPQHF	TGTGCCAGCAGTATAGGTTTAACAGGGAGAGTTCATCAGCCCCAGCATTTT
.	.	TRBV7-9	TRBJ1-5	CASSRGGGGNQPQHF	TGTGCCAGCAGCCGCGGAGGTGGGGGCAATCAGCCCCAGCATTTT
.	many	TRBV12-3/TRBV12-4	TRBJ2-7	CASSFSSTYEQYF	TGTGCCAGCAGTTTCAGCAGCACCTACGAGCAGTACTTC
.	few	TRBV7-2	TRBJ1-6	CASSLEGLGVNSPLHF	TGTGCCAGCAGCTTAGAAGGGTTGGGGGTTAATTCACCCCTCCACTTT
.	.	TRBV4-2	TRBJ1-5	CASSQVDRPNQPQHF	TGTGCCAGCAGCCAGGTCGACAGGCCCAATCAGCCCCAGCATTTT
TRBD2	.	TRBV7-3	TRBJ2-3	CASSLEPSGSSTDTQYF	TGTGCCAGCAGCTTAGAGCCTAGCGGCTCTAGCACAGATACGCAGTATTTT
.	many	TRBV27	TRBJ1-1	CASSVYRGTEAFF	TGTGCCAGCAGTGTTTATAGGGGGACAGAAGCTTTCTTT
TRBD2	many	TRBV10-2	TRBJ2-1	CASSDTSGYNEQFF	TGCGCCAGCAGTGACACTAGCGGTTACAATGAGCAGTTCTTC
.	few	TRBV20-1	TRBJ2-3	CSAREGTDTQYF	TGCAGTGCTAGAGAAGGCACAGATACGCAGTATTTT
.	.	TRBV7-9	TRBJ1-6	CASSLGAGGGAGSPLHF	TGTGCCAGCAGCTTAGGCGCCGGGGGGGGCGCAGGTTCACCCCTCCACTTT
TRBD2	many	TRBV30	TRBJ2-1	CAWSVRRVGLAGVNEQFF	TGTGCCTGGAGTGTACGGCGGGTGGGTCTAGCGGGAGTCAATGAGCAGTTCTTC
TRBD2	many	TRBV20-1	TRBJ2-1	CSARIWTSGRNEQFF	TGCAGTGCCCGGATATGGACTAGCGGGAGGAATGAGCAGTTCTTC
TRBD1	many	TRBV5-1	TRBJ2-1	CASSLQGGLYNEQFF	TGCGCCAGCAGCTTGCAAGGGGGCCTCTACAATGAGCAGTTCTTC